This passage covers 27 T cell receptor beta chains from one sample sequenced in a study of regulatory T cells in long-lasting Graves disease. Combining iRepertoire HTBI primers with Arm-PCR of CDR3 regions, the authors built TCR beta libraries. Each CDR3 protein gets one entry after TCRdb re-called the multiplex PCR reads with MiXCR. The table lists around 500,000 distinct CDR3 sequences, 20% of them singletons, with 6.5% to 10% in the top ten. Regarding time point: persistent/refractory GD, antithyroid drugs over 5 years with positive TRAb. Isolated PBMC RNA provided the starting material for the TCR library. The sample was peripheral blood mononuclear cells (PBMCs), taken when the disease was refractory, from a patient treated with antithyroid drugs. The receptors here all came from a female donor with Graves disease.

This clonotype occurred many times. This rearrangement joins TRBV6-2 or TRBV6-3 to TRBJ2-5; the D gene is possibly TRBD1 (6 bases). The CDR3 is 14 residues long. Germline CDR1 and CDR2: MNHEY and SVGEGT. Trimming stripped 5 bases from V and 4 bases from J, with 14 bases between. CDR3 loop: CASSADRSLETQYF. CDR3 nucleotides: TGTGCCAGCAGTGCGGACAGATCTTTAGAGACCCAGTACTTC.

This clonotype was detected only a few times. The chain carries TRBV6-2 or TRBV6-3 and TRBJ1-4; D is possibly TRBD1 (5 bases). V lost 5 bases to trimming and J lost 5 bases, with 15 bases between them. Germline lookup yields CDR1 MNHEY and CDR2 SVGEGT. The CDR3 consists of 15 residues. The CDR3, as DNA: TGTGCCAGCAGTGCCGTGGGACGGCTAAATGAAAAACTGTTTTTT. Translation: CASSAVGRLNEKLFF.

Points on this clonotype: This may arise from a read error, as a much more abundant clone is one base away. As DNA, the CDR3 is TGTGCCAGCGGCTTTTCGTTTCAGTCTGAAGCTTTCTTT. Amino acid sequence: CASGFSFQSEAFF. The chain couples TRBV11-2 to TRBJ1-1; no reliable D call. Germline-derived CDR1 and CDR2 are SGHAT and FQNNGV. The CDR3 loop spans 13 amino acids. Filled out from reference TRBV11-2 and TRBJ1-1, the complete variable domain reads EAGVAQSPRYKIIEKRQSVAFWCNPISGHATLYWYQQILGQGPKLLIQFQNNGVVDDSQLPKDRFSAERLKGVDSTLKIQPAKLEDSAVYLCASGFSFQSEAFFGQGTRLTVV.

This clonotype occurred a few times. V is TRBV6-5 and J is TRBJ2-7; 7 bases are a match to TRBD2. The V gene end was trimmed by 2 bases and the J gene end by 3 bases; junction bases not matched to a gene: 7. There are 15 residues in the CDR3. In germline, CDR1 is MNHEY, CDR2 SVGAGI. This CDR3 is CASSYASGLYYEQYF. The CDR3 DNA reads TGTGCCAGCAGTTACGCTAGCGGACTATACTACGAGCAGTACTTC.

This clonotype was seen a handful of times. This chain uses TRBV9 with TRBJ2-4; a weak D match, TRBD2 (6 bases). Germline CDR1 is SGDLS and CDR2 is YYNGEE. CDR3 length: 15 residues. Trimming took 0 bases from V and 4 from J, leaving 11 bases between them. The CDR3 DNA reads as TGTGCCAGCAGCGTAGTCCCAGGGACTAAAAACATTCAGTACTTC. Translating it yields CASSVVPGTKNIQYF.

In its sample, this clonotype was seen many times. V usage is TRBV20-1 and J usage is TRBJ1-6, with D hard to call. Germline V gene sequence: CDR1 DFQATT, CDR2 SNEGSKA (reference sequence). V lost 2 bases to trimming and J lost 0 bases, with 8 bases between them. This CDR3 is 15 amino acids long. The CDR3 nucleotides read TGCAGTGCTAGATTGTTAACCTCCTATAATTCACCCCTCCACTTT. Translating it yields CSARLLTSYNSPLHF.

This clonotype was recorded a few times. The chain links TRBV7-9 to TRBJ1-4, with 10 nucleotides matching TRBD1. The CDR3 has 14 amino acids. J lost 5 bases, V lost 5 bases, and 2 bases had no gene match. CDR1 and CDR2 from the germline V gene are SEHNR and FQNEAQ (reference sequence). The CDR3 nucleotides read TGTGCCAGCAGCATGGACAGGGGGAATGAAAAACTGTTTTTT. This codes for CASSMDRGNEKLFF.

This clonotype was counted many times. V gene TRBV11-2 combines with J gene TRBJ2-5; D gene ambiguous. The germline V and J ends were trimmed by 0 bases and 4 bases, with 6 bases remaining between them. CDR3 length: 13 amino acids. The germline CDR1 and CDR2 sequences are SGHAT and FQNNGV. CDR3 region: CASSLDYGETQYF. The CDR3 coding sequence is TGTGCCAGCAGCTTAGATTATGGAGAGACCCAGTACTTC.

This clonotype was seen repeatedly, ten times or more. The chain combines TRBV10-3 with TRBJ2-7, with TRBD1 matching 9 bases. The CDR3 length is 14 residues. The V gene's germline CDR1 is ENHRY and CDR2 SYGVKD. J was trimmed by 3 bases and V by 2 bases; bases with no gene match: 2. The CDR3 DNA reads TGTGCCATCAGTGAGACGGGACAGGGCTACGAGCAGTACTTC. Residues: CAISETGQGYEQYF.

There are a few counts of this clonotype. V usage is TRBV29-1 and J usage is TRBJ2-5; no clear D. Trimming removed 3 bases from V and 4 bases from J, with 12 bases in between. The CDR3 runs to 13 residues. The germline CDR1 and CDR2 sequences are SQVTM and ANQGSEA. The CDR3 is CSVEWDNRETQYF. The DNA of the CDR3 is TGCAGCGTTGAGTGGGATAACAGAGAGACCCAGTACTTC.

This chain connects TRBV7-2 to TRBJ1-6; TRBD1 agrees at 8 bases. With 5 bases clipped from V and 9 bases from J, the junction kept 9 bases outside the gene matches. Germline V gene data show CDR1 as SGHTA and CDR2 as FQGNSA. CDR3 length: 15 residues. CDR3 sequence: CASSVRQGLISPLHF. In nucleotides, the CDR3 is TGTGCCAGCAGCGTCCGACAGGGGTTGATTTCACCCCTCCACTTT. The complete variable domain, with remaining parts taken from reference TRBV7-2 and TRBJ1-6, reads GAGVSQSPSNKVTEKGKDVELRCDPISGHTALYWYRQSLGQGLEFLIYFQGNSAPDKSGLPSDRFSAERTGGSVSTLTIQRTQQEDSAVYLCASSVRQGLISPLHFGNGTRLTVT.

This clonotype was recorded many times. The V gene is TRBV28, the J gene TRBJ2-7; TRBD1 agrees at 10 bases. CDR3 size: 15 residues. V was clipped by 5 bases and J by 5 bases; unmatched bases: 9. The V gene's germline CDR1 is MDHEN and CDR2 SYDVKM. DNA for the CDR3: TGTGCCAGCAGTCAATTCGGGACAGGGGACAACGAGCAGTACTTC. It yields the protein CASSQFGTGDNEQYF.

This clonotype showed up just a few times. One base away lies a much larger clone, so this may be a sequencing read error. The chain uses TRBV2 and TRBJ1-4, with 11 bases aligning to TRBD1. CDR3 size: 14 residues. Germline V CDR1 and CDR2: SNHLY, FYNNEI. V was clipped by 6 bases and J by 10 bases; unmatched bases: 7. CDR3 sequence (DNA): TGTGCCAGCAGGACGGGACAGGGGGGTGGAAAACTGTTTTTT. Amino acid sequence: CASRTGQGGGKLFF.

This clonotype has at least ten counts. V gene TRBV19 combines with J gene TRBJ2-7, with TRBD1 as a possible D gene (6 bases). This CDR3 is built from 14 residues. The germline CDR1 and CDR2 sequences are LNHDA and SQIVND (reference sequence). V lost 3 bases, J lost 2 bases, and 11 bases lay in between. The CDR3 DNA follows: TGTGCCAGTAGTATCGGAACAGGGCCCTACGAGCAGTACTTC. Translation: CASSIGTGPYEQYF.

The gene calls are TRBV13 and TRBJ1-2; D call uncertain. CDR3 length equals 14 residues. Germline CDR1 PRHDT, CDR2 FYEKMQ (reference sequence). V lost 0 bases, J lost 2 bases, and 7 bases lay in between. CDR3 sequence reads: CASSLGIGNYGYTF. The CDR3 DNA follows: TGTGCCAGCAGCTTAGGGATAGGGAACTATGGCTACACCTTC.

In this sample, this clonotype turned up many times. The chain is built from TRBV25-1 and TRBJ1-1, with D tentatively TRBD1 (5 bases). The V end was cut by 6 bases, the J end by 1 base, with 12 bases between. Germline V lookup: CDR1 MGHDK, CDR2 SYGVNS. This CDR3 is built from 14 residues. The CDR3 reads CASSSIRGNTEAFF. CDR3 nucleotides: TGTGCCAGCAGCAGTATTAGGGGGAACACTGAAGCTTTCTTT.

This clonotype was seen a handful of times. This chain connects TRBV29-1 to TRBJ2-2; the D gene is possibly TRBD2 (5 bases). Germline V lookup: CDR1 SQVTM, CDR2 ANQGSEA. The CDR3 has 14 residues. Trimming removed 6 bases from V and 0 bases from J, with 11 bases in between. In nucleotides, the CDR3 is TGCAGCGTCACAGAGGGCCCGAACACCGGGGAGCTGTTTTTT. The encoded protein is CSVTEGPNTGELFF.

This clonotype came up a few times. The rearrangement uses TRBV20-1 and TRBJ2-3; D not certain. This CDR3 has 12 residues. The germline V gene has CDR1 DFQATT and CDR2 SNEGSKA (reference sequence). V lost 4 bases to trimming and J lost 1 base, with 6 bases between them. CDR3 amino acids: CSAKTRTDTQYF. The CDR3 nucleotides read TGCAGTGCTAAGACACGCACAGATACGCAGTATTTT.

The chain uses TRBV6-1 and TRBJ2-1, with 10 bases aligning to TRBD2. Germline values: CDR1 MNHNS, CDR2 SASEGT. CDR3 size: 15 residues. With 7 bases clipped from V and 6 bases from J, the junction kept 9 bases outside the gene matches. The DNA for the CDR3 is TGTGCCAGCACCAAAGGGACTAGCGCCTCCAATGAGCAGTTCTTC. Translation gives CASTKGTSASNEQFF.

The chain has TRBV29-1 and TRBJ1-1, with 7 bases aligning to TRBD1. CDR3 length: 14 amino acids. Germline CDR1 SQVTM, CDR2 ANQGSEA. V lost 6 bases, J lost 4 bases, and 11 bases stayed unmatched. The CDR3 DNA reads as TGCAGCGTGGATCAGGGGGGCTGGGGCACTGAAGCTTTCTTT. Translating gives CSVDQGGWGTEAFF.

The chain uses TRBV6-1 and TRBJ2-3; 7 bases agree with TRBD2. The CDR3 totals 12 residues. Germline V gene sequence: CDR1 MNHNS, CDR2 SASEGT. V lost 7 bases and J lost 10; bases outside the gene matches: 8. CDR3 protein: CASKRLAGPQYF. DNA for the CDR3: TGTGCCAGCAAACGGTTAGCGGGCCCGCAGTATTTT.

The V call is TRBV12-3 or TRBV12-4, the J call TRBJ2-7; TRBD2 is a possible D gene (5 bases). V lost 6 bases to trimming and J lost 3 bases, with 15 bases between them. The CDR3 consists of 14 residues. CDR3 DNA sequence: TGTGCCAGCAGCCTACATCGGGGTCACTACGAGCAGTACTTC. This sequence encodes CASSLHRGHYEQYF.

This clonotype was counted at least ten times. This chain links TRBV11-2 with TRBJ2-3; 14 nucleotides agree with TRBD2. J was trimmed by 4 bases and V by 5 bases; bases with no gene match: 5. The CDR3 extends over 16 amino acids. Germline loops: CDR1 SGHAT, CDR2 FQNNGV. CDR3 bases: TGTGCCAGCAGCCTGGGACTAGCGGGAGTAGCAGATACGCAGTATTTT. Amino acid sequence: CASSLGLAGVADTQYF.

This clonotype was detected ten times or more. V is TRBV5-5 and J is TRBJ2-7; 9 bases match TRBD2. The CDR3 consists of 15 residues. V shed 4 bases, J shed 2 bases, and the junction held 7 bases outside the gene matches. Germline V gene sequence: CDR1 SGHKS, CDR2 YYEKEE (reference sequence). For the CDR3, the DNA is TGTGCCAGCAGCGGTCAGGGACTAGCCGCCTACGAGCAGTACTTC. This gives the protein CASSGQGLAAYEQYF.

This clonotype was seen ten or more times. This chain links TRBV12-3 or TRBV12-4 with TRBJ1-2; TRBD1 matches at 10 bases. CDR3 length: 13 amino acids. V trimming: 6 bases; J trimming: 12 bases; junction bases outside the gene matches: 10. This chain's CDR3 is CASSLGTGASHTF. The CDR3, as DNA: TGTGCCAGCAGCCTAGGGACAGGGGCCTCTCACACCTTC.

Worth noting for this clonotype: Just one base apart from a much larger clone, this may be a read error. The rearrangement joins TRBV6-2 or TRBV6-3 to TRBJ2-7; D call uncertain. Germline CDR1 reads MNHEY; CDR2 reads SVGEGT. The CDR3 loop spans 14 amino acids. Trimming removed 11 bases at V and 3 bases at J, with 20 bases between. The CDR3 protein is CADPLVRANYEQYF. CDR3 nucleotides: TGTGCCGATCCTTTAGTCCGGGCAAACTACGAGCAGTACTTC.

This clonotype has at least ten counts. The chain links TRBV19 to TRBJ2-7; tentatively, D is TRBD1 (5 bases). Germline V lookup: CDR1 LNHDA, CDR2 SQIVND (reference sequence). There are 14 residues in the CDR3. Trimming removed 7 bases from V and 0 bases from J, with 13 bases in between. In DNA, the CDR3 is TGTGCCAGTACAAGACAGCTTAGCTCCTACGAGCAGTACTTC. This translates into CASTRQLSSYEQYF. The entire variable domain, with the rest obtained from reference TRBV19 and TRBJ2-7, is as follows: DGGITQSPKYLFRKEGQNVTLSCEQNLNHDAMYWYRQDPGQGLRLIYYSQIVNDFQKGDIAEGYSVSREKKESFPLTVTSAQKNPTAFYLCASTRQLSSYEQYFGPGTRLTVT.